The source of this T cell receptor beta chain is a study of long-term antiretroviral therapy in people with HIV. Whole-study context: The immediate-ART recommendation dates to 2015, and the earliest samples predate it by about a decade. Study-level results: Although diversity increased after ART, it remained lower than in transplant donor controls. Blood obtained between about 2004 and 2018 may reflect older ART regimens. Clones expanded before ART dominated the repertoire at all time points.

Version v3.0 of the immunoSEQ assay was performed at survey level. Profiling relied on immunoSEQ multiplex PCR, and the TCRdb table lists in-frame clones only, not all of them. The sample yields 20,000 to 25,000 clones, roughly 91% seen once. Comment on this clone: The antigen remains unidentified.

Germline V gene lookup returns CDR1 MNHNS and CDR2 SASEGT. This CDR3 has 14 amino acids. V was cut by 7 bases and J by 3 bases, with 15 bases left in between. This chain joins TRBV6-1 and TRBJ1-2; D is ambiguous. The sequence came from a man in his fifties or sixties with HIV. Source: unsorted PBMCs, taken 2.3 years after starting antiretroviral therapy. The DNA for the CDR3 is TGTGCCAGCACCCGAATCCCTAGGTACTATGGCTACACCTTC. It codes for CASTRIPRYYGYTF.